The sequence of this T cell receptor (beta chain) was determined in a study of blood T cell repertoires in COVID-19. Study summary: Acute-phase and convalescent COVID-19 samples originated in the United States, Italy and Spain. In each case, the material was cDNA or gDNA derived from T cells, B-cell-depleted T cells, or PBMCs.

As processed by the authors: From reference gene primer amplification, estimates of nucleated cell counts were derived. The method was immunoSEQ multiplex PCR; TCRdb's version includes in-frame clones alone and lacks a portion of them. The V and J calls and clone size come from that table; D and trimming were worked out from the DNA. The top ten hold approximately 9.9% of the sample, which has 150,000 to 200,000 clones, 80% to 90% seen once. The germline gives CDR1 WSHSY, CDR2 SAAADI. This CDR3 region has 14 residues. The V gene lost 7 bases and the J gene lost 0 bases, with 9 bases spanning the gap.

The V and J genes are TRBV10-2 and TRBJ2-2; no definite D call. The clonotype originates from a human donor with active or convalescent COVID-19. The donor label of this sample is uncertain. The sample consisted of peripheral blood. This CDR3 is CASTQNTNTGELFF. In DNA form, the CDR3 reads TGCGCCAGCACCCAGAATACGAACACCGGGGAGCTGTTTTTT.